The clone carrying this T cell receptor (beta chain) came up many times. Its antigen remains unknown. Indicated time point: pre-sensitization, week 0. Described treatment: therapeutic diphenylcyclopropenone sensitization with weekly scalp DPC. This entry belongs to a study of human T cells and chemical hapten exposure. Study-level information: For sensitization, 2% DPC was applied to a roughly 2 cm by roughly 2 cm patch of upper inner arm skin.

Findings of the study overall: A positive correlation with patch test score was found for PT1 expanded TCR counts.

TCRdb re-derived calls from the RACE reads in MiXCR, one entry per CDR3 protein. The sample has about 120,000 distinct CDR3 sequences; less than 15% are singletons. The CDR3 is 14 amino acids. Germline V gene data show CDR1 as KGHSH and CDR2 as LQKENI. V was clipped by 3 bases and J by 0 bases, with 6 bases between them. This chain connects TRBV18 to TRBJ2-1; D gene unclear. The sequencing here drew on whole blood, taken in connection with sensitization to the hapten diphenylcyclopropenone (DPC). The origin of this receptor is a woman younger than 30 with alopecia areata. Some clones in this sample may be carry-over from other donors' samples. The CDR3 DNA sequence: TGTGCCAGCTCACCTATCAGCTCCTACAATGAGCAGTTCTTC. Amino acids: CASSPISSYNEQFF.